The 26 T cell receptor beta chains presented below share a single source sample, sequenced in a study of T cell responses to AZD1222 COVID-19 vaccine. Libraries were prepared by immunoSEQ multiplex PCR; TCRdb keeps only in-frame clonotypes and omits some of them. The sample shows around 140,000 clones, roughly 88% of them seen only once. Source: peripheral blood, taken 28 days after the second dose of the MenACWY control vaccine. These receptors were taken from an adult who received the MenACWY meningococcal vaccine as a control.

The table lists this clone with a count of one. The CDR3 sequence: CASSSVSGTQYF. In DNA, the CDR3 is TGTGCCAGCAGCTCCGTTAGCGGGACCCAGTACTTC. The chain couples TRBV11-3 to TRBJ2-5, with D possibly TRBD2 on 6 matching bases. Germline CDR1 and CDR2: SGHNT and YENEEA. The CDR3 spans 12 residues. Trimming pared 4 bases from V and 7 bases from J, leaving 10 bases between.

There are a few counts of this clone. V usage is TRBV29-1 and J usage is TRBJ2-3; a possible D gene is TRBD2 (6 bases). The CDR3 is 14 residues long. Germline values: CDR1 SQVTM, CDR2 ANQGSEA. Trimming cost V 2 bases and J 7 bases, with 16 bases left between them. The CDR3 DNA reads as TGCAGCGTTGAATGGGCGGGACCGCCCAATACGCAGTATTTT. Translating gives CSVEWAGPPNTQYF.

The chain recombines TRBV5-4 with TRBJ1-5; D call uncertain. The V end was cut by 4 bases, the J end by 7 bases, with 9 bases between. In germline, CDR1 is SGHNT, CDR2 YYREEE (reference sequence). The CDR3 runs to 12 residues. CDR3 residues: CASSADGQPQHF. The CDR3, as DNA: TGTGCCAGCAGCGCCGATGGGCAGCCCCAGCATTTT.

The gene calls are TRBV4-3 and TRBJ1-4; no firm D call. Germline-derived CDR1 and CDR2 are LGHNA and YSLEER. V was clipped by 0 bases and J by 8 bases, with 10 bases between them. The CDR3 is 14 amino acids. The CDR3, as DNA: TGCGCCAGCAGCCAAGATATGACGAGGGAAAAACTGTTTTTT. Translation: CASSQDMTREKLFF.

The chain uses TRBV3-1 (or the pseudogene TRBV3-2) and TRBJ1-2; D ambiguous. This CDR3 contains 14 residues. Trimming took off 2 bases at V and 4 bases at J, with 11 bases between the two ends. From germline, CDR1 is LGHDT and CDR2 YNNKEL (reference sequence). CDR3 in amino acids: CASSQSGVSYGYTF. The CDR3 nucleotides read TGTGCCAGCAGCCAATCCGGGGTGAGCTATGGCTACACCTTC.

The chain uses TRBV3-1 (or the pseudogene TRBV3-2) and TRBJ1-1; maybe TRBD1 (5 bases). The CDR3 is made up of 14 amino acids. Germline V CDR1 and CDR2: LGHDT, YNNKEL (reference sequence). Trimming removed 2 bases at V and 5 bases at J, with 12 bases between. CDR3 nucleotides: TGTGCCAGCAGCCAATGGGAGGGGTTGACTGAAGCTTTCTTT. Its protein is CASSQWEGLTEAFF.

The chain links TRBV6-5 to TRBJ1-5; no reliable D call. This CDR3 contains 15 residues. The ends were cut back, 6 bases at V and 0 bases at J, with 12 bases in the middle. The germline V gene has CDR1 MNHEY and CDR2 SVGAGI. The CDR3 sequence: CASRRTANSNQPQHF. As DNA, the CDR3 is TGTGCCAGCAGGAGGACCGCGAATAGCAATCAGCCCCAGCATTTT.

V and J are TRBV10-3 and TRBJ1-1; possibly TRBD1 for D (6 bases). This CDR3 contains 13 residues. V shed 6 bases and J shed 1 base, with 9 bases lying between them. CDR1 ENHRY and CDR2 SYGVKD come from the germline V gene. This chain's CDR3 is CAISVDRNTEAFF. CDR3 coding DNA: TGTGCCATCAGCGTGGACAGGAACACTGAAGCTTTCTTT.

The chain recombines TRBV14 with TRBJ2-7; the match to TRBD1 covers 8 bases. The CDR3 length is 15 residues. Germline loops: CDR1 SGHDN, CDR2 FVKESK. Unmatched junction bases numbered 9, after V lost 4 bases and J lost 4 bases. This CDR3 is CASSRLRTGPYEQYF. The DNA for the CDR3 is TGTGCCAGCAGCCGCCTAAGGACAGGGCCTTACGAGCAGTACTTC. Based on the CDR3 plus reference TRBV14 and TRBJ2-7, the full variable domain is EAGVTQFPSHSVIEKGQTVTLRCDPISGHDNLYWYRRVMGKEIKFLLHFVKESKQDESGMPNNRFLAERTGGTYSTLKVQPAELEDSGVYFCASSRLRTGPYEQYFGPGTRLTVT.

This clone has a single count. The rearrangement links TRBV7-9 to TRBJ1-2, with D tentatively TRBD1 (5 bases). V lost 1 base to trimming and J lost 5 bases, with 8 bases between them. The CDR3 has 13 residues. In germline, CDR1 is SEHNR, CDR2 FQNEAQ (reference sequence). The CDR3: CASSLEPGYGYTF. The CDR3, as DNA: TGTGCCAGCAGCTTAGAACCAGGGTATGGCTACACCTTC.

V gene TRBV5-1 combines with J gene TRBJ1-3; TRBD1 is a possible D gene (5 bases). Between the trimmed V and J ends, which lost 4 bases and 0 bases, there was a span of 11 bases. The germline V gene has CDR1 SGHRS and CDR2 YFSETQ. CDR3 length: 15 residues. CDR3 amino acids: CASSRDSSSGNTIYF. The CDR3 bases are TGCGCCAGCAGCCGGGACTCGAGCTCTGGAAACACCATATATTTT.

The chain links TRBV29-1 to TRBJ1-6; 7 positions agree with TRBD1. The CDR3 totals 14 residues. The germline V gene has CDR1 SQVTM and CDR2 ANQGSEA. J gave up 5 bases and V 5 bases, and 6 bases lay outside the gene matches. CDR3 bases: TGCAGCGTTCGGACAGGAGGCCATAATTCACCCCTCCACTTT. The encoded protein is CSVRTGGHNSPLHF.

The chain has TRBV11-2 and TRBJ2-7, with 9 bases that match TRBD1. The V gene's germline CDR1 is SGHAT and CDR2 FQNNGV. V was clipped by 5 bases and J by 2 bases; unmatched bases: 16. The CDR3 totals 18 residues. CDR3 protein: CASSPIRRGTGRTYEQYF. The CDR3 nucleotides read TGTGCCAGCAGCCCGATCCGGAGGGGGACAGGGCGGACCTACGAGCAGTACTTC.

The chain is built from TRBV15 and TRBJ2-7; D is unresolved. V was cut by 5 bases and J by 1 base, with 6 bases left in between. Germline CDR1 LNHNV, CDR2 YYDKDF (reference sequence). The CDR3 has 12 amino acids. The CDR3 DNA sequence: TGTGCCACCAGCGGGCAATCCTACGAGCAGTACTTC. Amino acid sequence: CATSGQSYEQYF.

This clone has just one count. The rearrangement links TRBV5-5 to TRBJ1-2; D may be TRBD1 (6 bases). Per the germline V gene, CDR1 is SGHKS and CDR2 is YYEKEE (reference sequence). V dropped 1 base and J dropped 0 bases, with 16 bases sitting between them. The CDR3 is made up of 17 amino acids. The CDR3 DNA is TGTGCCAGCAGCTTGTTCGACGGGACACCATCTAACTATGGCTACACCTTC. Translating gives CASSLFDGTPSNYGYTF.

This chain joins TRBV6-5 and TRBJ1-3; no definite D call. Germline CDR1 reads MNHEY; CDR2 reads SVGAGI. Trimming shortened V by 5 bases and J by 2 bases, and 13 bases separated the two germline ends. CDR3 length: 15 amino acids. The CDR3 sequence: CASSLESGAGNTIYF. The DNA of the CDR3 is TGTGCCAGCAGTCTCGAAAGCGGAGCTGGAAACACCATATATTTT.

Only one count was recorded for this clone. The chain combines TRBV11-2 with TRBJ1-6; no definite D call. The ends were cut back, 0 bases at V and 4 bases at J, with 10 bases in the middle. The CDR3 is 16 amino acids. The V gene's germline CDR1 is SGHAT and CDR2 FQNNGV. CDR3 nucleotide sequence: TGTGCCAGCAGCTTAGATCGGACGGTGTATAATTCACCCCTCCACTTT. Translated, it gives CASSLDRTVYNSPLHF.

The genes are TRBV5-6 and TRBJ1-1; 9 bases agree with TRBD1. Germline CDR1 SGHDT, CDR2 YYEEEE. This CDR3 has 15 residues. The V and J ends lost 3 bases and 11 bases, in that order; junction bases with no gene match: 14. The CDR3 DNA reads TGTGCCAGCAGCTCCTTGTCCCGGGACAGGGTACGGGCTTTCTTT. It encodes CASSSLSRDRVRAFF.

The chain carries TRBV3-1 (or the pseudogene TRBV3-2) and TRBJ2-7; TRBD2 aligns across 13 bases. The CDR3 runs 16 residues. The J segment lost 2 bases and the V segment lost 4 bases, leaving 5 bases of the junction unmatched. In germline, CDR1 is LGHDT, CDR2 YNNKEL (reference sequence). CDR3 bases: TGTGCCAGCAGCCCCGGACTAGCGGGAGTAACCTACGAGCAGTACTTC. This gives the protein CASSPGLAGVTYEQYF.

The V gene is TRBV6-1, the J gene TRBJ1-2, with D maybe TRBD1 (5 bases). Germline-derived CDR1 and CDR2 are MNHNS and SASEGT. The length of the CDR3 is 16 residues. The V and J ends lost 1 base and 1 base respectively, with 13 bases between them. The CDR3 loop is CASSEVGTEFNYGYTF. CDR3 DNA: TGTGCCAGCAGTGAAGTAGGGACGGAGTTTAACTATGGCTACACCTTC.

The chain couples TRBV6-2 or TRBV6-3 to TRBJ1-5; the D gene is possibly TRBD1 (6 bases). Germline loops: CDR1 MNHEY, CDR2 SVGEGT. This CDR3 region has 13 residues. V lost 4 bases and J 11 bases, leaving 15 bases between the germline ends. The CDR3 DNA is TGTGCCAGCAGTTCCCCACAGGGACGGACCCAGCATTTT. Protein sequence: CASSSPQGRTQHF.

The J gene is TRBJ1-1, the V gene TRBV4-3; TRBD1 agrees at 8 bases. CDR1 and CDR2 from the germline V gene are LGHNA and YSLEER. The CDR3 is made up of 14 amino acids. With V trimmed by 4 bases and J by 4 bases, 5 bases remained unmatched. The CDR3 nucleotides are TGCGCCAGCAGCCGCACGGACAGGGTCACTGAAGCTTTCTTT. Translated, it gives CASSRTDRVTEAFF.

The chain recombines TRBV2 with TRBJ1-6, with D unclear. Trimming shortened V by 2 bases and J by 10 bases, and 9 bases separated the two germline ends. The CDR3 is 13 amino acids. Germline lookup yields CDR1 SNHLY and CDR2 FYNNEI. The CDR3 DNA follows: TGTGCCAGCAGTGAATCCCGTTGGTCACCCCTCCACTTT. Amino acids: CASSESRWSPLHF. The variable domain in full, completed from reference TRBV2 and TRBJ1-6, reads EPEVTQTPSHQVTQMGQEVILRCVPISNHLYFYWYRQILGQKVEFLVSFYNNEISEKSEIFDDQFSVERPDGSNFTLKIRSTKLEDSAMYFCASSESRWSPLHFGNGTRLTVT.

V gene TRBV7-3 combines with J gene TRBJ1-1; D gene unclear. V lost 5 bases, J lost 4 bases, and 11 bases lay in between. The germline CDR1 and CDR2 sequences are SGHTA and FQGTGA. The CDR3 is 13 amino acids. CDR3 sequence reads: CASSPNSGTEAFF. The CDR3 bases are TGTGCCAGCAGCCCCAATTCGGGCACTGAAGCTTTCTTT. Full variable domain (remainder filled in from reference TRBV7-3 and TRBJ1-1): GAGVSQTPSNKVTEKGKYVELRCDPISGHTALYWYRQSLGQGPEFLIYFQGTGAADDSGLPNDRFFAVRPEGSVSTLKIQRTERGDSAVYLCASSPNSGTEAFFGQGTRLTVV.

The chain has TRBV9 and TRBJ1-4; TRBD1 matches at 9 bases. Germline lookup yields CDR1 SGDLS and CDR2 YYNGEE. V shed 3 bases, J shed 5 bases, and the junction held 2 bases outside the gene matches. CDR3 length: 14 residues. The CDR3 coding sequence is TGTGCCAGCAGCGAGGGACAGGGAAATGAAAAACTGTTTTTT. Translation gives CASSEGQGNEKLFF. Full variable domain (rest looked up from reference TRBV9 and TRBJ1-4): DSGVTQTPKHLITATGQRVTLRCSPRSGDLSVYWYQQSLDQGLQFLIQYYNGEERAKGNILERFSAQQFPDLHSELNLSSLELGDSALYFCASSEGQGNEKLFFGSGTQLSVL.

V is TRBV11-2 and J is TRBJ1-2; D is uncertain. V was cut by 0 bases and J by 8 bases, with 16 bases left in between. CDR3 length: 15 amino acids. Germline V lookup: CDR1 SGHAT, CDR2 FQNNGV. In DNA form, the CDR3 reads TGTGCCAGCAGCTTAGATTACACCGCTCCCTTAGGCTACACCTTC. This gives the protein CASSLDYTAPLGYTF.